Below are 30 T cell receptor beta chains sequenced from a single sample in a study of blood T cell repertoires in COVID-19. This table comes from immunoSEQ multiplex PCR, and its TCRdb copy is limited to in-frame clones, with some not included. The profile covers 130,000 or so clones, with more than 75% appearing a single time and roughly 7.6% taken by the ten largest. The specimen was peripheral blood. These receptor sequences come from a man aged 45-60 years with acute or convalescent COVID-19.

This chain uses TRBV5-5 with TRBJ1-4; the D gene is possibly TRBD1 (5 bases). The germline CDR1 and CDR2 sequences are SGHKS and YYEKEE (reference sequence). This CDR3 comprises 14 residues. Trimming pared 3 bases from V and 5 bases from J, leaving 11 bases between. CDR3 sequence reads: CASSSEWGNEKLFF. The CDR3, as DNA: TGTGCCAGCAGCTCGGAGTGGGGCAATGAAAAACTGTTTTTT.

V usage is TRBV24-1 and J usage is TRBJ1-5; possibly TRBD1 for D (5 bases). Germline V CDR1 and CDR2: KGHDR, SFDVKD. This CDR3 region has 17 residues. With 1 base removed from V and 2 bases from J, the gap between germline ends came to 14 bases. The CDR3 DNA reads as TGTGCCACCAGTGATTTAGGGGCAGGGTCGGGCAATCAGCCCCAGCATTTT. Its translation: CATSDLGAGSGNQPQHF.

This chain uses TRBV3-1 (or the pseudogene TRBV3-2) with TRBJ1-4; TRBD1 agrees at 8 bases. The CDR3 spans 14 residues. The germline gives CDR1 LGHDT, CDR2 YNNKEL (reference sequence). V dropped 3 bases and J dropped 7; count of bases not matched to a gene: 4. This chain's CDR3 is CASSHRGHAEKLFF. The CDR3 DNA reads as TGTGCCAGCAGCCACAGGGGGCATGCTGAAAAACTGTTTTTT.

The chain links TRBV27 to TRBJ2-7; a possible D gene is TRBD1 (6 bases). V was trimmed by 6 bases and J by 2 bases, leaving 14 bases between them. The germline V gene encodes CDR1 MNHEY and CDR2 SMNVEV (reference sequence). This CDR3 is 14 amino acids long. In DNA form, the CDR3 reads TGTGCCAGCAGGTTACAGGGTGGACCCTACGAGCAGTACTTC. The encoded protein is CASRLQGGPYEQYF.

The chain joins TRBV19 to TRBJ2-1; D remains unclear. This CDR3 is built from 12 residues. V was shortened by 3 bases and J by 7 bases, with 7 bases between the two germline ends. Germline assignment: CDR1 LNHDA and CDR2 SQIVND (reference sequence). Here the CDR3 reads CASSIRRNEQFF. In nucleotides, the CDR3 is TGTGCCAGTAGTATCCGCCGGAATGAGCAGTTCTTC.

J is TRBJ1-2 and V is TRBV7-2, with 7 bases fitting TRBD1. This CDR3 spans 13 amino acids. Trimming at V came to 1 base and at J to 5 bases, leaving 1 base not matched to a gene. The germline V gene encodes CDR1 SGHTA and CDR2 FQGNSA. In nucleotides, the CDR3 is TGTGCCAGCAGCTTAGGGGGACAGTATGGCTACACCTTC. Its translation is CASSLGGQYGYTF. Together with reference TRBV7-2 and TRBJ1-2, the CDR3 gives the full variable domain: GAGVSQSPSNKVTEKGKDVELRCDPISGHTALYWYRQSLGQGLEFLIYFQGNSAPDKSGLPSDRFSAERTGGSVSTLTIQRTQQEDSAVYLCASSLGGQYGYTFGSGTRLTVV.

V usage is TRBV3-1 (or the pseudogene TRBV3-2) and J usage is TRBJ2-3; TRBD2 aligns across 7 bases. The CDR3 sequence is 14 residues long. Germline V gene lookup returns CDR1 LGHDT and CDR2 YNNKEL (reference sequence). The junction had 6 bases not matched to a gene; V was cut back by 5 bases and J by 4 bases. The CDR3 region is CASSLSGASDTQYF. The DNA for the CDR3 is TGTGCCAGCAGCTTAAGCGGGGCCTCAGATACGCAGTATTTT.

The genes are TRBV15 and TRBJ2-2; a weak D match, TRBD2 (7 bases). The CDR3 spans 17 residues. CDR1 is LNHNV, CDR2 YYDKDF, per germline (reference sequence). Trimming left V 5 bases short and J 2 bases short, with 18 bases between. This CDR3 reads CATSRGGLQGNTGELFF. In nucleotides, the CDR3 is TGTGCCACCAGCCGTGGGGGACTACAGGGCAACACCGGGGAGCTGTTTTTT. Drawing the rest from reference TRBV15 and TRBJ2-2, the complete variable domain is DAMVIQNPRYQVTQFGKPVTLSCSQTLNHNVMYWYQQKSSQAPKLLFHYYDKDFNNEADTPDNFQSRRPNTSFCFLDIRSPGLGDTAMYLCATSRGGLQGNTGELFFGEGSRLTVL.

V and J are TRBV18 and TRBJ2-1, with a weak D call TRBD1 (5 bases). Germline V gene lookup returns CDR1 KGHSH and CDR2 LQKENI. The V end lost 4 bases, the J end lost 6 bases, and 19 bases lay between the germline ends. The CDR3 is made up of 16 amino acids. Written as DNA, the CDR3 is TGTGCCAGCTCACACGCGACGGTGCAGGGTGGCAATGAGCAGTTCTTC. It codes for CASSHATVQGGNEQFF.

The chain recombines TRBV3-1 (or the pseudogene TRBV3-2) with TRBJ2-5, with TRBD1 matching over 8 bases. Germline lookup yields CDR1 LGHDT and CDR2 YNNKEL (reference sequence). V shed 6 bases and J 5 bases; nucleotides not matched to a gene: 8. The length of the CDR3 is 14 residues. CDR3 region: CASRHRAGGETQYF. The DNA of the CDR3 is TGTGCCAGCAGACATCGGGCAGGGGGCGAGACCCAGTACTTC.

This clone was detected only a few times. The chain links TRBV29-1 to TRBJ2-5; 7 bases are shared with TRBD1. Germline CDR1 is SQVTM and CDR2 is ANQGSEA. The CDR3 runs to 13 residues. J was trimmed by 4 bases and V by 3 bases; bases with no gene match: 5. The DNA for the CDR3 is TGCAGCGTTGAGGGACAGCTAGGAGAGACCCAGTACTTC. This translates into CSVEGQLGETQYF.

This clone was detected a few times. The CDR3 coding sequence is TGTGCCTGGCGGACAGGTCGATCGGGAAACACCATATATTTT. This translates into CAWRTGRSGNTIYF. This chain joins TRBV30 and TRBJ1-3; 7 positions match TRBD1. V dropped 5 bases and J dropped 4; count of bases not matched to a gene: 8. The germline CDR1 and CDR2 sequences are GTSNPN and SVGIG (reference sequence). This CDR3 is 14 amino acids long.

This rearrangement joins TRBV5-6 to TRBJ2-3; D may be TRBD2 (6 bases). The V gene lost 3 bases and the J gene lost 0 bases, with 17 bases spanning the gap. The CDR3 runs 17 residues. Germline lookup yields CDR1 SGHDT and CDR2 YYEEEE. CDR3 loop: CASSSGGAGTSTDTQYF. DNA of the CDR3: TGTGCCAGCAGCTCTGGTGGGGCAGGGACTAGCACAGATACGCAGTATTTT.

The CDR3 region has the DNA TGTGCCTGCCCAGGACAGGGGGGATCTACTAACTATGGCTACACCTTC. Protein: CACPGQGGSTNYGYTF. The J gene is TRBJ1-2, the V gene TRBV30; 10 positions agree with TRBD1. CDR3 size: 16 residues. Looked up from germline, CDR1 is GTSNPN and CDR2 is SVGIG (reference sequence). V trimming: 6 bases; J trimming: 0 bases; junction bases outside the gene matches: 10.

Details on this clone: Additional DNA sequences in this sample encode the identical CDR3. The chain combines TRBV19 with TRBJ2-1, with TRBD2 matching 14 bases. The CDR3 has 15 amino acids. J was trimmed by 7 bases and V by 6 bases; bases with no gene match: 5. Germline values: CDR1 LNHDA, CDR2 SQIVND (reference sequence). CDR3 protein: CASSGLAGGGNEQFF. CDR3 nucleotide sequence: TGTGCCAGTAGCGGACTAGCGGGAGGCGGTAATGAGCAGTTCTTC.

A note on this clone: This same CDR3 is encoded by further DNA sequences in the sample. The genes are TRBV5-1 and TRBJ1-6; 9 nucleotides agree with TRBD1. Trimming removed 3 bases from V and 6 bases from J; junction bases left unmatched: 1. Germline V gene data show CDR1 as SGHRS and CDR2 as YFSETQ. The CDR3 is 14 amino acids. CDR3 in DNA: TGCGCCAGCAGCTCGGGACAGGGTAATTCACCCCTCCACTTT. The encoded protein is CASSSGQGNSPLHF.

A few counts support this clone. The CDR3 loop reads CASSLGGGHGTDTQYF. CDR3 coding DNA: TGTGCCAGCAGCTTAGGAGGGGGTCACGGAACAGATACGCAGTATTTT. The chain has TRBV11-3 and TRBJ2-3, with D possibly matching TRBD1 (6 bases). The CDR3 is 16 residues long. V lost 1 base and J 3 bases, leaving 14 bases between the germline ends. Germline-derived CDR1 and CDR2 are SGHNT and YENEEA.

This chain links TRBV7-9 with TRBJ2-3; 7 bases map to TRBD2. Trimming cost V 11 bases and J 0 bases; bases outside gene matches: 8. The CDR3 runs 14 residues. The germline gives CDR1 SEHNR, CDR2 FQNEAQ (reference sequence). The CDR3 loop reads CAGGDGASTDTQYF. CDR3 DNA: TGTGCCGGGGGGGATGGAGCGAGCACAGATACGCAGTATTTT.

V is TRBV7-9 and J is TRBJ2-5; D possibly corresponds to TRBD2 (5 bases). The V end was cut by 5 bases, the J end by 2 bases, with 18 bases between. The CDR3 loop spans 16 amino acids. CDR1 and CDR2 (germline): SEHNR, FQNEAQ (reference sequence). The CDR3 is CASSQSAVRVQETQYF. DNA of the CDR3: TGTGCCAGCAGCCAAAGTGCGGTGCGGGTACAAGAGACCCAGTACTTC.

The chain links TRBV30 to TRBJ1-2; the match to TRBD1 covers 9 bases. The V segment lost 0 bases and the J segment 6 bases; nucleotides outside the gene matches: 5. CDR1 GTSNPN and CDR2 SVGIG come from the germline V gene (reference sequence). This CDR3 comprises 14 residues. The CDR3 is CAWSVQGARNGYTF. CDR3 in DNA: TGTGCCTGGAGTGTACAGGGGGCGCGAAATGGCTACACCTTC.

V and J are TRBV2 and TRBJ1-1, with a tentative D call TRBD1 (6 bases). CDR3 length equals 13 residues. CDR1 is SNHLY, CDR2 FYNNEI, per germline. Trimming left V 4 bases short and J 7 bases short, with 13 bases between. The CDR3 bases are TGTGCCAGCAGTGTAAGGCTACAGGGTGAAGCTTTCTTT. The encoded protein is CASSVRLQGEAFF.

The chain is built from TRBV27 and TRBJ2-1; 8 positions match TRBD2. This CDR3 comprises 16 residues. After removal of 1 base from V and 6 bases from J, the junction contained 8 bases not matched to a gene. Looked up from germline, CDR1 is MNHEY and CDR2 is SMNVEV (reference sequence). The CDR3 DNA follows: TGTGCCAGCAGTTTATTCCCGGGACTAGTCTCCAATGAGCAGTTCTTC. Amino acid sequence: CASSLFPGLVSNEQFF.

The chain couples TRBV6-1 to TRBJ1-1; no firm D call. CDR3 size: 14 residues. Per the germline V gene, CDR1 is MNHNS and CDR2 is SASEGT. V lost 2 bases and J 4 bases, leaving 11 bases between the germline ends. The CDR3 region is CASSESGVGTEAFF. As DNA, the CDR3 is TGTGCCAGCAGTGAATCCGGGGTGGGCACTGAAGCTTTCTTT.

This chain uses TRBV29-1 with TRBJ2-3, with TRBD1 as a possible D gene (5 bases). The CDR3 is 15 residues long. The germline V gene has CDR1 SQVTM and CDR2 ANQGSEA. With 0 bases removed from V and 1 base from J, the gap between germline ends came to 11 bases. The CDR3, as DNA: TGCAGCGTTGAAGATCAGGGCAGGGGCACAGATACGCAGTATTTT. Its translation is CSVEDQGRGTDTQYF.

The rearrangement joins TRBV10-3 to TRBJ1-5; D is ambiguous. Germline CDR1 ENHRY, CDR2 SYGVKD. V was trimmed by 4 bases and J by 1 base, leaving 11 bases between them. The CDR3 covers 15 residues. The CDR3 spells CAISVGEGSNQPQHF. For the CDR3, the DNA is TGTGCCATCAGTGTCGGGGAGGGAAGCAATCAGCCCCAGCATTTT.

The rearrangement joins TRBV29-1 to TRBJ2-3, with D perhaps TRBD2 (6 bases). Germline loops: CDR1 SQVTM, CDR2 ANQGSEA. This CDR3 spans 15 amino acids. Trimming shortened V by 0 bases and J by 0 bases, and 10 bases separated the two germline ends. CDR3 sequence reads: CSVEDTSGSTDTQYF. The DNA of the CDR3 is TGCAGCGTTGAAGATACCAGCGGGAGCACAGATACGCAGTATTTT.

J is TRBJ2-5 and V is TRBV7-9, with D unclear. V lost 5 bases, J lost 0 bases, and 10 bases lay in between. Germline CDR1 reads SEHNR; CDR2 reads FQNEAQ (reference sequence). The CDR3 runs to 14 residues. CDR3 amino acids: CASSPQIYQETQYF. The DNA for the CDR3 is TGTGCCAGCAGCCCCCAAATTTACCAAGAGACCCAGTACTTC. Complete variable domain (other parts from reference TRBV7-9 and TRBJ2-5): DTGVSQNPRHKITKRGQNVTFRCDPISEHNRLYWYRQTLGQGPEFLTYFQNEAQLEKSRLLSDRFSAERPKGSFSTLEIQRTEQGDSAMYLCASSPQIYQETQYFGPGTRLLVL.

V is TRBV6-1 and J is TRBJ2-7, with D possibly TRBD2 on 6 matching bases. This CDR3 has 13 residues. From germline, CDR1 is MNHNS and CDR2 SASEGT. Trimming took 1 base from V and 10 from J, leaving 14 bases between them. CDR3 sequence (DNA): TGTGCCAGCAGTGAAGGGTCCGGGACTTCTCAGTACTTC. Translated: CASSEGSGTSQYF.

The rearrangement joins TRBV15 to TRBJ2-2; TRBD1 agrees at 10 bases. V shed 5 bases and J 6 bases; nucleotides not matched to a gene: 3. This CDR3 contains 14 residues. In germline, CDR1 is LNHNV, CDR2 YYDKDF (reference sequence). In DNA, the CDR3 is TGTGCCACCAGCGACAGGGGGCAGTCCGGGGAGCTGTTTTTT. As protein: CATSDRGQSGELFF.

This chain joins TRBV7-2 and TRBJ1-3; D not certain. The CDR3 totals 13 residues. Trimming removed 1 base from V and 5 bases from J, with 6 bases in between. Germline loops: CDR1 SGHTA, CDR2 FQGNSA. CDR3 nucleotides: TGTGCCAGCAGCTTAGTTGGCAGAAACACCATATATTTT. Residues: CASSLVGRNTIYF.